The clone carrying this T cell receptor (beta chain) has a count of ten or more. Its antigen is not known. This record belongs to a study of T cells after yellow fever vaccination. General study results and limits: Once the booster was given, most primary-vaccination clones reappeared, at just over 95% for CD4 and over 70% for CD8.

This CDR3 has 14 amino acids. Germline-derived CDR1 and CDR2 are SGHTA and FQGNSA. Trimming removed 0 bases from V and 5 bases from J, with 10 bases in between. A single record per CDR3 protein comes from TCRdb applying MiXCR to the 5' RACE reads. Of roughly 180,000 distinct CDR3 sequences detected, approximately 6.2% appear once; the ten largest clones hold 2.5% to 3.5%. This sample comprised CD4+ T cells sorted from PBMCs, obtained on the day of the first yellow fever vaccination. The origin of this receptor is a man aged 18-30 years who received the YFV17D yellow fever vaccine. This chain joins TRBV7-2 and TRBJ1-2; no reliable D call. The CDR3 reads CASSLAPTKYGYTF. In DNA, the CDR3 is TGTGCCAGCAGCTTAGCGCCCACGAAGTATGGCTACACCTTC.